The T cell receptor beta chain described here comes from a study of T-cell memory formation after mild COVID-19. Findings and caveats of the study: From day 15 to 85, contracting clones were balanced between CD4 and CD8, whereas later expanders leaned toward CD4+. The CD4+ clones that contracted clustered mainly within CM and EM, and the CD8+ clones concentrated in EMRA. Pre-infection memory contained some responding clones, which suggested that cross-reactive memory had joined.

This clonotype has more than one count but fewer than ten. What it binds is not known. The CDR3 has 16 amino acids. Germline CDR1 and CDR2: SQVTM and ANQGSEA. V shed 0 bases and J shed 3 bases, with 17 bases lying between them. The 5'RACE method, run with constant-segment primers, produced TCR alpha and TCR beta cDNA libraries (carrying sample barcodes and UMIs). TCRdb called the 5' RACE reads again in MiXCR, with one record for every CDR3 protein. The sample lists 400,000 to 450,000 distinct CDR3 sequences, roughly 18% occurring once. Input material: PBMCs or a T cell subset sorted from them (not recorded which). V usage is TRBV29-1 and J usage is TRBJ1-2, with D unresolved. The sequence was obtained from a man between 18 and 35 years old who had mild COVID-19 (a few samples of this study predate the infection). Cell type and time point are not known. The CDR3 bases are TGCAGCGTTGAAGATCCGGCCGTCCACGGGTACTATGGCTACACCTTC. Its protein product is CSVEDPAVHGYYGYTF.